The text below deals with one T cell receptor beta chain. Its antigen remains undetermined. It has no much larger one-base neighbor in the sample; base qualities were not kept. TCRbeta CDR3 regions were amplified from genomic DNA using the immunoSEQ Assay, a bias-controlled multiplex PCR. In the authors' own workflow: Nucleated cell counts per sample were estimated from amplification of reference gene primers within the assay. Sequence reads were collapsed and filtered to measure the absolute abundance of every unique TCRbeta CDR3 rearrangement. For each sample, productive Simpson clonality was calculated as the square root of Simpson's diversity index across productive rearrangements. Entries here come from immuneACCESS through TCRdb and include only in-frame sequences with V and J called. Some clones fail to appear in such tables; in the studies checked, an unresolved V gene covers under half of the shortfall, and the cause of the remainder is unknown. V and J calls and clone size are as listed in that table; D and trimming were resolved from the DNA. The sample table holds about 95,000 clones, of which approximately 80% were seen once. The ten most abundant clones make up 24% of the sample.

These data originate in a study of blood T cell repertoires in COVID-19 (dated by TCRdb to 2020 to 2022). For the study in its entirety: Collaborator samples came from the United States, Italy and Spain and covered acute and convalescent phases of COVID-19. The repertoires were released in a freely available public database meant as a resource for research on the immune response to SARS-CoV-2. HLA class I and class II types, where available, came from metadata supplied by the sample provider rather than from assay-based typing. The prospective study material was composed of cDNA or gDNA derived from T cells, B-cell-depleted T cells, or PBMCs. The sample metadata nearly always contained a de-identified subject ID, COVID-19 status, age in years and sex. The samples were drawn from two sources: the first 160 participants of the ongoing ImmuneRACE study, and fewer than 1,500 subjects contributed by 6 global collaborators. Subjects who had been exposed to COVID-19, were actively infected with it, or had recovered from it provided the deeply sampled blood TCRbeta repertoires that made up the dataset. What the research found in general, with its limitations: Clinical and demographic metadata were provided uncurated, with the amount varying by source and participant.

The collaborating institutions used their own protocols to collect whole blood in K2EDTA tubes. For TCRbeta analysis, collaborator samples were shipped as frozen whole blood, as isolated PBMCs, or as DNA extracted from either sample type. From cysteine to phenylalanine, the CDR3 is 15 amino acids long. The read is trimmed to its CDR3 DNA, 45 bases read in frame from base 1. Looking up the germline V gene (reference sequence) yields CDR1 LNHDA and CDR2 SQIVND. Trimming takes 3 bases off V and 3 bases off J; junction bases not matched to a gene: 8. The TCR sequence derives from a human donor in a cohort sampled during active COVID-19. Source material: peripheral blood. The chain is made from TRBV19 and TRBJ2-7; TRBD1 fits 7 bases in the junction. Read as DNA, the sequence is TGTGCCAGTAGTATGGGAGACAGGGTAATCTACGAGCAGTACTTC. Translated, this is CASSMGDRVIYEQYF.